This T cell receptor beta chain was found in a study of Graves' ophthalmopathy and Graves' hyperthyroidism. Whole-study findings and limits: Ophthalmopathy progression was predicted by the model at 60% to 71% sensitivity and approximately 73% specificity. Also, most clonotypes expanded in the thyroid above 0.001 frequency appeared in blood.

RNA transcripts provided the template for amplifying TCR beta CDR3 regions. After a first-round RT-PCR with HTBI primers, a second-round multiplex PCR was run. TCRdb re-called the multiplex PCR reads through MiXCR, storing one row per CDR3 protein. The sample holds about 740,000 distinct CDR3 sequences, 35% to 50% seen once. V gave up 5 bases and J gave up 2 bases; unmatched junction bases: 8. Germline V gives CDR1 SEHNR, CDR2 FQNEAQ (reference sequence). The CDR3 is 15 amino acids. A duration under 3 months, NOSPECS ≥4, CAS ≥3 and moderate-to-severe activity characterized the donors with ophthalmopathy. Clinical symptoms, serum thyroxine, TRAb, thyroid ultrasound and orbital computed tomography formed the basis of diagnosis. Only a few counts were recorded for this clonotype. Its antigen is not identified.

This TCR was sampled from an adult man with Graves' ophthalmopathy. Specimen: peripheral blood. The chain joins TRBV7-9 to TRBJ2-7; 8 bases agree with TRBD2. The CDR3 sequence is CASSPGGGIAYEQYF. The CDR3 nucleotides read TGTGCCAGCAGCCCGGGGGGGGGAATAGCCTACGAGCAGTACTTC.